Listed below are T cell receptor beta chains from one sample, sequenced in a study of T cell responses to AZD1222 COVID-19 vaccine. The assay was immunoSEQ multiplex PCR, and TCRdb's table has in-frame clones only and misses some. The top ten hold around 1.7% of the sample, which has roughly 200,000 clones, roughly 94% seen once. The specimen was peripheral blood, collected 28 days after the second dose of the MenACWY control vaccine. These receptors originate from an adult who received the MenACWY meningococcal vaccine as a control. CDR3s include the opening cysteine and the closing phenylalanine or tryptophan. The order of the fields is clone size, V gene, D gene, J gene, CDR3 protein. The D gene is left open where the match is weak. Clone size is shown for a subset of rows, as once, few, many or a class of expanded clone.

-,TRBV20-1,-,TRBJ2-3,CSASHTASGTDTQYF
few,TRBV5-1,TRBD1,TRBJ2-7,CASRSGQGRYEQYF
-,TRBV5-4,-,TRBJ1-1,CASSQRPNTEAFF
-,TRBV27,-,TRBJ1-6,CATKIGAYNSPLHF
-,TRBV25-1,-,TRBJ1-2,CASSETDYGYTF
-,TRBV6-4,-,TRBJ2-7,CAGAEQGTNEQYF
-,TRBV12-5,-,TRBJ1-6,CASGLGRRAGVEGNSPLHF
-,TRBV10-3,TRBD1,TRBJ2-7,CAISADRDSHEQYF
-,TRBV30,-,TRBJ2-7,CAWNGGGMPSYEQYF
-,TRBV6-5,-,TRBJ1-1,CASRTGVEAFF
-,TRBV5-1,TRBD1,TRBJ1-6,CASSQGTANYNSPLHF
-,TRBV5-1,-,TRBJ1-6,CASSLATGRESPLHF
-,TRBV5-3,-,TRBJ1-5,CARSLGQGLESQHF
-,TRBV19,-,TRBJ2-2,CASTLMVSADNTGELFF
-,TRBV30,TRBD1,TRBJ1-5,CAWSTGQGPNQPQHF
-,TRBV7-9,TRBD1,TRBJ2-7,CASDTSGTGAYEQYF
once,TRBV28,TRBD1,TRBJ1-3,CASSPTGASLGNTIYF
-,TRBV7-9,-,TRBJ2-7,CASSSGRVGYEQYF
-,TRBV28,-,TRBJ1-2,CASSPDTNYGYTF
-,TRBV24-1,TRBD2,TRBJ2-1,CATSDPGTSDYNEQFF
-,TRBV3-1/TRBV3-2,-,TRBJ1-5,CASSQALDTQPQHF
-,TRBV7-2,-,TRBJ1-1,CASSPPGTEAFF
-,TRBV27,-,TRBJ1-4,CASSSELPGASREKLFF
-,TRBV5-1,-,TRBJ1-3,CASSSSGRGFLAGNTIYF
-,TRBV28,-,TRBJ2-3,CASSSRHATDTQYF
-,TRBV6-5,-,TRBJ2-7,CASRSDSYEQYF
-,TRBV28,TRBD1,TRBJ1-2,CASSLWGGQGGYTF
-,TRBV9,TRBD1,TRBJ2-7,CASSPAGTDAYEQYF